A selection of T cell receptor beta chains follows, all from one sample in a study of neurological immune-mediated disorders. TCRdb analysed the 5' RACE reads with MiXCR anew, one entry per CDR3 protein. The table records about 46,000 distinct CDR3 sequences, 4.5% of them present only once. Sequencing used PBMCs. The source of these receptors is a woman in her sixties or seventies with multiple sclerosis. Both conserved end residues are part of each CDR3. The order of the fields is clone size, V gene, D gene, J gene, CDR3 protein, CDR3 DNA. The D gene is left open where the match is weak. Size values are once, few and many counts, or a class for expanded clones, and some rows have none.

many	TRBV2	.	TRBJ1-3	CASSAGPGNTIYF	TGTGCCAGCAGTGCAGGGCCTGGAAACACCATATATTTT
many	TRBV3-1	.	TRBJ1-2	CASSQDLYGYTF	TGTGCCAGCAGCCAAGATCTCTATGGCTACACCTTC
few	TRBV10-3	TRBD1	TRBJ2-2	CAISGFDRALTGELFF	TGTGCCATCTCCGGCTTTGACAGGGCCCTCACCGGGGAGCTGTTTTTT
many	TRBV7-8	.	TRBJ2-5	CASSLPTGSETQYF	TGTGCCAGCAGCTTACCTACAGGGTCAGAGACCCAGTACTTC
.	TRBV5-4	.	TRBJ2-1	CASSLETRVAGNEQFF	TGTGCCAGCAGCTTGGAGACTAGGGTTGCGGGCAATGAGCAGTTCTTC
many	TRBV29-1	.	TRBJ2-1	CSVVKLDYLQFF	TGCAGCGTTGTTAAACTGGACTACTTGCAGTTCTTC
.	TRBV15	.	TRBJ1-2	CATSREITTNYGYTF	TGTGCCACCAGCAGAGAAATAACAACTAACTATGGCTACACCTTC
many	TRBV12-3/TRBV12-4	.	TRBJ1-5	CASSRGIHSNQPQHF	TGTGCCAGCAGCCGGGGGATTCATAGCAATCAGCCCCAGCATTTT
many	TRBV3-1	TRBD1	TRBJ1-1	CASGTGGGTEAFF	TGTGCCAGCGGGACAGGGGGGGGGACTGAAGCTTTCTTT
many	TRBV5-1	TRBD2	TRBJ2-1	CASSWSGTRNEQFF	TGCGCCAGCAGCTGGTCCGGGACTAGAAATGAGCAGTTCTTC
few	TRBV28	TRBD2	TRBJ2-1	CASTSGGLYNEQFF	TGTGCCAGCACGAGCGGGGGGCTCTACAATGAGCAGTTCTTC
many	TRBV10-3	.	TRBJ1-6	CAISDQGGSPLHF	TGTGCCATCAGTGACCAGGGTGGCTCACCCCTCCACTTT
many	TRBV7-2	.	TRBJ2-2	CASRVGENTGELFF	TGTGCCAGCAGGGTCGGGGAGAACACCGGGGAGCTGTTTTTT
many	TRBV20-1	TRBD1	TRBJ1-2	CSARRTGNYGYTF	TGCAGTGCTAGGCGGACAGGGAACTATGGCTACACCTTC
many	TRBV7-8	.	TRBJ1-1	CASSFQGPTEAFF	TGTGCCAGCAGCTTCCAGGGACCCACTGAAGCTTTCTTT
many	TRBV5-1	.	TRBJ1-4	CASSPGLSIATNEKLFF	TGCGCCAGCAGCCCGGGTCTCTCCATTGCAACTAATGAAAAACTGTTTTTT
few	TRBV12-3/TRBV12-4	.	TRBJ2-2	CASSWYTGSAGELFF	TGTGCCAGCAGTTGGTACACCGGATCCGCCGGGGAGCTGTTTTTT
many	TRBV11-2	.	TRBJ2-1	CASSLSGGTNEQFF	TGTGCCAGCAGCTTATCCGGAGGGACGAATGAGCAGTTCTTC
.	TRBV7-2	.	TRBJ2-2	CASSFSENTGELFF	TGTGCCAGCAGCTTTAGCGAGAACACCGGGGAGCTGTTTTTT
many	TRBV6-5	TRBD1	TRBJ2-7	CATRERQGRRIF	TGTGCCACCCGTGAAAGACAGGGACGCCGCATTTTC
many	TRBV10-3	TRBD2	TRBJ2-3	CAIKGTSADTQYF	TGTGCCATCAAAGGGACTAGCGCAGATACGCAGTATTTT
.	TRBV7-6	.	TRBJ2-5	CASSPAGETQYF	TGTGCCAGCAGCCCGGCGGGAGAGACCCAGTACTTC
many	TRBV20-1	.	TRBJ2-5	CSAGDRQGGGETQYF	TGCAGTGCTGGAGACCGACAGGGCGGGGGAGAGACCCAGTACTTC
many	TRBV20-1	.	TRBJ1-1	CSARYVMNTEAFF	TGCAGTGCTAGATACGTAATGAACACTGAAGCTTTCTTT
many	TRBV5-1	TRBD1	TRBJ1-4	CASSPTGARMGLFF	TGCGCCAGCAGCCCGACAGGGGCCCGGATGGGGCTGTTTTTT
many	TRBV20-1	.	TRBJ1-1	CSASWQRDTEAFF	TGCAGTGCTAGTTGGCAGAGGGACACTGAAGCTTTCTTT
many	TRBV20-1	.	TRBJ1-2	CSARDGSVVYGYTF	TGCAGTGCTAGAGATGGGTCGGTAGTCTATGGCTACACCTTC
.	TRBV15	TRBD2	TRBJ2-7	CATSTGLAGVGEQYF	TGTGCCACCTCAACGGGACTAGCGGGAGTGGGCGAGCAGTACTTC
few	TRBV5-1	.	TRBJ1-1	CASSLYAGGGGDTEAFF	TGCGCCAGCAGCCTGTACGCAGGCGGCGGGGGTGACACTGAAGCTTTCTTT
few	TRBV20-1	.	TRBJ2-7	CSARVGESSYEQYF	TGCAGTGCTAGAGTCGGGGAGAGCTCCTACGAGCAGTACTTC
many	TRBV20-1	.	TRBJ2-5	CSARDLRGTQYF	TGCAGTGCTAGAGATCTGCGGGGGACCCAGTACTTC
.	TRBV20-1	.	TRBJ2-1	CSARGGRPLSDEQFF	TGCAGTGCTAGAGGGGGTCGTCCACTCTCGGATGAGCAGTTCTTC
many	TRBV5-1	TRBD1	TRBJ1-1	CASSPQGVNTEAFF	TGCGCCAGCAGCCCACAGGGGGTGAACACTGAAGCTTTCTTT
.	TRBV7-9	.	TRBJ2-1	CASSSRGGIYNEQFF	TGTGCCAGCAGTTCCCGCGGCGGAATCTACAATGAGCAGTTCTTC
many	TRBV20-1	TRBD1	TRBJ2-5	CSANGQGEETQYF	TGCAGTGCTAATGGACAGGGAGAAGAGACCCAGTACTTC
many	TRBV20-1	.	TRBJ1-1	CSANSGGGASEAFF	TGCAGTGCTAATTCGGGCGGAGGGGCCAGTGAAGCTTTCTTT